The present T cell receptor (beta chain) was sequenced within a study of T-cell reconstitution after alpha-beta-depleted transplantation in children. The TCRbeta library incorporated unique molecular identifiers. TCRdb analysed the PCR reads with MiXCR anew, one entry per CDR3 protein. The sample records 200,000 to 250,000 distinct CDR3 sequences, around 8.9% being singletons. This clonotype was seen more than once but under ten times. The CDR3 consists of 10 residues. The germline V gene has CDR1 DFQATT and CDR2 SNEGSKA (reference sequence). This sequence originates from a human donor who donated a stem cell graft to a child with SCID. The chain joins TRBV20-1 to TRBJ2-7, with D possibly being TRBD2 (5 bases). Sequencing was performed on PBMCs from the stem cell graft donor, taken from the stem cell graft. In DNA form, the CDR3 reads TGCAGGCCATCCGGGGACGAGCAGTACTTC. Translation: CRPSGDEQYF.